This TCR beta chain was captured in a study of blood T cell dynamics during melanoma immunotherapy. Generated by immunoSEQ multiplex PCR, the TCRdb table keeps only in-frame clones and is missing some. The sample yields about 8,000 clones, roughly 80% seen once. Time point of the sample: week 3, after first cycle of checkpoint inhibitor. Patients with prior systemic cancer treatment, concomitant immunosuppressants, or other active malignancies were excluded. The CDR3 runs to 14 residues. From germline, CDR1 is MNHNY and CDR2 SVGAGI (reference sequence). The V end lost 3 bases, the J end lost 5 bases, and 10 bases lay between the germline ends.

The clonotype originates from a human donor with melanoma. The genes are TRBV6-6 and TRBJ1-4, with a tentative D call TRBD1 (6 bases). Sequencing was performed on blood, taken from a patient treated with checkpoint blockade. In nucleotides, the CDR3 is TGTGCCAGCAGTTATACAGGGATAAATGAAAAACTGTTTTTT. This sequence encodes CASSYTGINEKLFF.